The 13 T cell receptor beta chains below all came from one sample that was sequenced in a study of molecular identifiers for immune sequencing clone quantification. In TCRdb, the PCR reads were re-called with MiXCR into one record per CDR3 protein. The table shows approximately 550,000 distinct CDR3 sequences, with 20% to 25% occurring only once. Specimen: naive CD8+ T cells from blood, with Jurkat cell RNA spiked in. Subset noted: FACS-sorted CD8+CD4-CCR7+CD45RA+ naive T cells. All receptors derive from a human donor in good health. Some libraries in this study had Jurkat cell RNA spiked in.

This clonotype showed up just a few times. The chain couples TRBV6-5 to TRBJ2-2, with a tentative D call TRBD1 (6 bases). CDR1 MNHEY and CDR2 SVGAGI come from the germline V gene. This CDR3 has 16 amino acids. V lost 7 bases and J 4 bases, leaving 19 bases between the germline ends. The CDR3: CASTHRAGSSTGELFF. In DNA, the CDR3 is TGTGCCAGCACCCACAGGGCAGGGAGTAGCACCGGGGAGCTGTTTTTT.

This clonotype has at least ten counts. The chain uses TRBV6-6 and TRBJ1-1, with a weak D call TRBD1 (5 bases). Per the germline V gene, CDR1 is MNHNY and CDR2 is SVGAGI (reference sequence). This CDR3 is 14 amino acids long. V was cut by 4 bases and J by 6 bases, with 15 bases left in between. CDR3: CASSLSGTGAEAFF. CDR3 nucleotides: TGTGCCAGCAGTTTGTCAGGGACGGGGGCTGAAGCTTTCTTT.

Comments on this clonotype: This clone may be a read error of a much larger clone one base away. J is TRBJ2-2 and V is TRBV29-1; D may be TRBD2 (5 bases). The CDR3 is 11 amino acids. Germline V lookup: CDR1 SQVTM, CDR2 ANQGSEA. The CDR3 DNA reads as TGCAGCGTAGAATACACCGGGGAGCTGTCTTTT. It yields the protein CSVEYTGELSF.

The chain employs TRBV4-1 and TRBJ2-1, with D perhaps TRBD1 (5 bases). The CDR3 length is 16 residues. V shed 2 bases and J shed 6 bases, with 17 bases lying between them. Germline values: CDR1 MGHRA, CDR2 YSYEKL. In DNA form, the CDR3 reads TGCGCCAGCAGCCAAAGGTGGCCCCCAGGGTCCAATGAGCAGTTCTTC. The encoded protein is CASSQRWPPGSNEQFF.

The genes are TRBV19 and TRBJ1-1, with D possibly being TRBD1 (5 bases). The CDR3 runs to 18 residues. CDR1 is LNHDA, CDR2 SQIVND, per germline (reference sequence). Trimming shortened V by 3 bases and J by 0 bases, and 20 bases separated the two germline ends. CDR3 DNA: TGTGCCAGTAGTATGGACATGCCCCCTGACAGACTGAACACTGAAGCTTTCTTT. Its translation is CASSMDMPPDRLNTEAFF. Looking up the rest from reference TRBV19 and TRBJ1-1 gives the full variable domain: DGGITQSPKYLFRKEGQNVTLSCEQNLNHDAMYWYRQDPGQGLRLIYYSQIVNDFQKGDIAEGYSVSREKKESFPLTVTSAQKNPTAFYLCASSMDMPPDRLNTEAFFGQGTRLTVV.

As to this clonotype: A clone one base away is much larger, so this may be a read error. The missing conserved phenylalanine or tryptophan at the end of this CDR3 makes a read error likely. V is TRBV7-9 and J is TRBJ2-7; the D gene is possibly TRBD1 (5 bases). Germline values: CDR1 SEHNR, CDR2 FQNEAQ (reference sequence). The CDR3 contains 15 residues. Trimming removed 4 bases from V and 3 bases from J, with 16 bases in between. CDR3 amino acids: CASSSKDAGIYEQYS. The CDR3 DNA is TGTGCCAGCAGCTCCAAAGATGCAGGGATCTACGAGCAGTACTCC.

This clonotype occurred many times. This sequence joins TRBV27 and TRBJ2-3, with D unclear. The CDR3 runs to 14 residues. Germline CDR1 and CDR2: MNHEY and SMNVEV (reference sequence). Trimming shortened V by 0 bases and J by 1 base, and 5 bases separated the two germline ends. CDR3 coding DNA: TGTGCCAGCAGTTTATCCGTTGGCACAGATACGCAGTATTTT. Protein sequence: CASSLSVGTDTQYF.

This clonotype was observed a single time. This rearrangement joins TRBV12-3 or TRBV12-4 to TRBJ2-7; no reliable D call. V lost 8 bases and J 5 bases, leaving 13 bases between the germline ends. The CDR3 has 12 residues. In DNA form, the CDR3 reads TGTGCCAGCTCTATCATAACCCACGAGCAGTACTTC. Translated: CASSIITHEQYF.

This clonotype came up once. The junction differs from germline at one of its ends, possibly a read error. The chain carries TRBV30 and TRBJ2-7, with D perhaps given as TRBD1 or TRBD2 (5 bases each). CDR1 is GTSNPN and CDR2 is SVGIG in the germline V gene (reference sequence). The CDR3 length is 11 residues. In DNA form, the CDR3 reads TGTACCTGGAGTGGGGGTGTCGAGCAGTACTTC. Amino acid sequence: CTWSGGVEQYF.

This chain connects TRBV14 to TRBJ1-1; D gene ambiguous. Germline V gene data show CDR1 as SGHDN and CDR2 as FVKESK. The CDR3 covers 12 residues. V shed 3 bases and J shed 10 bases, with 12 bases lying between them. The CDR3, as DNA: TGTGCCAGCAGCCACGGGCGGGTTGGAGCTTTCTTT. It is translated as CASSHGRVGAFF.

This chain joins TRBV6-2 or TRBV6-3 and TRBJ1-5; D is perhaps TRBD1 (6 bases). Germline V lookup: CDR1 MNHEY, CDR2 SVGEGT. The CDR3 length is 17 residues. The V gene lost 7 bases and the J gene lost 1 base, with 20 bases spanning the gap. CDR3: CASTGGGGRLSNQPQHF. The DNA of the CDR3 is TGTGCCAGCACTGGAGGGGGGGGCCGACTAAGCAATCAGCCCCAGCATTTT.

This clonotype was counted only a few times. The chain has TRBV7-9 and TRBJ2-1; 15 bases line up with TRBD2. The trim removed 5 bases at V and 7 bases at J, leaving 12 bases unmatched. CDR1 is SEHNR, CDR2 FQNEAQ, per germline (reference sequence). The CDR3 sequence is 18 residues long. CDR3 in amino acids: CASSPGLAGGPGGNEQFF. In DNA, the CDR3 is TGTGCCAGCAGCCCGGGACTAGCGGGAGGACCGGGGGGTAATGAGCAGTTCTTC.

This clonotype occurred many times. The genes are TRBV30 and TRBJ2-3; TRBD2 matches at 7 bases. This CDR3 has 15 residues. Germline CDR1 is GTSNPN and CDR2 is SVGIG (reference sequence). Unmatched junction bases numbered 7, after V lost 4 bases and J lost 0 bases. This CDR3 reads CAWNGGGASTDTQYF. The CDR3 nucleotides read TGTGCCTGGAATGGGGGGGGAGCTAGCACAGATACGCAGTATTTT.